The sequence of this T cell receptor (beta chain) was determined in a study of CD8 T cells in ankylosing spondylitis. General study results and limits: Disease-associated clonotypes exhibited CD8+ identity and were relatively infrequent in peripheral blood. From matched ankylosing spondylitis synovial fluid, disease-linked clones were reportedly recovered at significantly enriched levels. Among TCR beta sequences, a motif of roughly 8 highly homologous variants appeared characteristic of ankylosing spondylitis blood.

The V gene's germline CDR1 is MNHEY and CDR2 SVGEGT. Trimming removed 7 bases at V and 4 bases at J, with 13 bases between. The CDR3 totals 14 residues. This clonotype has more than one count but fewer than ten. Its antigen is not known. Making use of molecular barcodes, quantitative 5'-RACE generated TCR beta libraries. Each CDR3 protein gets one entry after TCRdb re-called the 5' RACE reads with MiXCR. Of around 890,000 distinct CDR3 sequences listed, 10% to 15% were seen once; the top ten hold about 0.49%. The specimen sequenced was blood, either unsorted or a sorted T cell fraction (not recorded which). The receptor was derived from a male donor with ankylosing spondylitis. The chain links TRBV6-2 or TRBV6-3 to TRBJ2-2; D ambiguous. This CDR3 is CASKIGVVTGELFF. The CDR3 DNA reads TGTGCCAGCAAGATCGGAGTAGTCACCGGGGAGCTGTTTTTT.